This record covers a single T cell receptor (beta chain). The data originate from a study of T cell changes during pregnancy in multiple sclerosis. V gave up 5 bases and J gave up 5 bases, with 18 bases separating them. CDR1 is KGHSY and CDR2 is FQNENV in the germline V gene. CDR3 length: 15 amino acids. Some clones are missing from TCRdb's copy, which holds only in-frame ones; the method was immunoSEQ multiplex PCR. The sample has roughly 22,000 clones, about nine tenths seen once. V is TRBV16 and J is TRBJ1-2; possibly TRBD1 for D (6 bases). Sample: CD4+ T cells from peripheral blood mononuclear cells, taken after pregnancy. This TCR came from a female donor in good health, enrolled as a control in a pregnancy study. DNA for the CDR3: TGTGCCAGCAGCGTTTCACCCGGGGGGCTTTATGGCTACACCTTC. This sequence encodes CASSVSPGGLYGYTF.